The entry below gives a single T cell receptor (beta chain) sequence along with its context. TCRdb keeps only in-frame clones here, not all; method: immunoSEQ multiplex PCR. The table lists roughly 80,000 clones, approximately 90% of them singletons, with roughly 1.4% in the top ten. The sample belongs to a study of T cell changes during pregnancy in multiple sclerosis. The CDR3 contains 14 residues. Germline lookup yields CDR1 SGHRS and CDR2 YFSETQ. The V gene end was trimmed by 3 bases and the J gene end by 2 bases; junction bases not matched to a gene: 2. The input for sequencing was peripheral blood, taken before pregnancy. This TCR came from a female donor with multiple sclerosis, enrolled in a pregnancy study. The chain recombines TRBV5-1 with TRBJ2-7; 10 nucleotides agree with TRBD2. The CDR3 here is CASSWTSGTYEQYF. The CDR3 DNA follows: TGCGCCAGCAGCTGGACTAGCGGAACCTACGAGCAGTACTTC.